This paragraph reports one TCR beta chain. What it binds is not known. The sample comes from a study of shared clonotypes between healthy human individuals. Study details: A couple of women and a few men aged 18 to 49 made up the donors. Study conclusions and caveats: Shared clonotypes: approximately 5% naive CD4, approximately 3.4% naive CD8, around 2.2% memory CD4, 0.4% memory CD8.

Assay execution proceeded at the deep level. Sequencing was performed with immunoSEQ multiplex PCR; in TCRdb, only in-frame clones are kept and a portion is missing. The table shows millions of clones, with 85% to 95% occurring only once. Terminally differentiated effector memory CD45RA+ cells were excluded by CCR7 positive selection of CD45RO-negative cells. The ends were cut back, 3 bases at V and 5 bases at J, with 11 bases in the middle. The germline V gene encodes CDR1 GTSNPN and CDR2 SVGIG (reference sequence). CDR3 size: 12 residues. The sequencing input was naive CD8+ T cells sorted from blood. V and J are TRBV30 and TRBJ2-7; no reliable D call. The TCR was taken from a man aged 18 to 30 in good health. Here the CDR3 DNA reads TGTGCCTGGAGAGTTTTGGGAAACGAGCAGTACTTC. This gives the protein CAWRVLGNEQYF.